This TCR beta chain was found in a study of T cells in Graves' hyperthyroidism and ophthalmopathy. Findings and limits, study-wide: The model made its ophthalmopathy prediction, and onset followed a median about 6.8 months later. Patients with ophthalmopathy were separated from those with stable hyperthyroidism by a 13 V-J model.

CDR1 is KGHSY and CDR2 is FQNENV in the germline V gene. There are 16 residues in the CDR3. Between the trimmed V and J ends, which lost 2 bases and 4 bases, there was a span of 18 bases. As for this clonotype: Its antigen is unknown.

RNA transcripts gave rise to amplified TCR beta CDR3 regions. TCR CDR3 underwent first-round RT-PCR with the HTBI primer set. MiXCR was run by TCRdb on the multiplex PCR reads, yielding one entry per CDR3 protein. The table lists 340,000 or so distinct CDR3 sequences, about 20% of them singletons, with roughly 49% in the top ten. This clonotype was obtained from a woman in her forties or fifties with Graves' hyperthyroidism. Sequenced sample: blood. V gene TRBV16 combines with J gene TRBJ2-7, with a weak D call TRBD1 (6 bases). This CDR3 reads CASSQDGPRGGYEQYF. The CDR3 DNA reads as TGTGCCAGCAGCCAAGACGGCCCCAGGGGCGGGTACGAGCAGTACTTC.